These 7 T cell receptor beta chains were all obtained from the same sample, sequenced in a study of T cell responses to AZD1222 COVID-19 vaccine. This table comes from immunoSEQ multiplex PCR, and its TCRdb copy is limited to in-frame clones, with some not included. The sample has about 42,000 clones; roughly 83% are singletons. Sample: peripheral blood, taken 28 days after the second AZD1222 dose. The source is an adult who received the AZD1222 COVID-19 vaccine.

The CDR3 DNA is TGTGCCAGCAGCGGCGGGGGCACAGATACGCAGTATTTT. Translating it yields CASSGGGTDTQYF. This sequence joins TRBV12-3 or TRBV12-4 and TRBJ2-3; possibly TRBD2 for D (6 bases). V lost 6 bases and J 1 base, leaving 8 bases between the germline ends. The CDR3 contains 13 residues.

This clone occurred once. The V and J genes are TRBV19 and TRBJ2-5, with TRBD1 matching 7 bases. V shed 4 bases, J shed 1 base, and the junction held 6 bases outside the gene matches. CDR1 LNHDA and CDR2 SQIVND come from the germline V gene (reference sequence). This CDR3 spans 15 amino acids. The CDR3 loop is CASSTGQLLQETQYF. The CDR3 DNA sequence: TGTGCCAGTAGTACGGGACAGCTCCTCCAAGAGACCCAGTACTTC.

This CDR3 is CASSPRPRVQETQYF. Here the CDR3 DNA reads TGTGCCAGCTCACCCCGGCCCCGGGTCCAAGAGACCCAGTACTTC. This chain joins TRBV18 and TRBJ2-5; D unclear. The germline gives CDR1 KGHSH, CDR2 LQKENI. The CDR3 is 15 residues long. Trimming took off 3 bases at V and 1 base at J, with 12 bases between the two ends.

V usage is TRBV10-3 and J usage is TRBJ2-3, with 12 bases aligning to TRBD1. V shed 3 bases, J shed 0 bases, and the junction held 4 bases outside the gene matches. The CDR3 spans 17 residues. The germline V gene has CDR1 ENHRY and CDR2 SYGVKD. This CDR3 reads CAISDRDRGPSTDTQYF. CDR3 coding DNA: TGTGCCATCAGTGATCGGGACAGGGGGCCTAGCACAGATACGCAGTATTTT.

This chain joins TRBV5-1 and TRBJ1-4; D unresolved. The CDR3 extends over 14 amino acids. Germline CDR1 SGHRS, CDR2 YFSETQ. With 0 bases removed from V and 7 bases from J, the gap between germline ends came to 10 bases. CDR3 DNA sequence: TGCGCCAGCAGCTTGGCCCAGGTCGGTGAAAAACTGTTTTTT. Translation gives CASSLAQVGEKLFF.

The chain combines TRBV5-1 with TRBJ2-7; D is unresolved. Germline CDR1 and CDR2: SGHRS and YFSETQ. Trimming removed 4 bases at V and 5 bases at J, with 13 bases between. This CDR3 contains 13 residues. Here the CDR3 reads CASSLRVPDEQYF. In nucleotides, the CDR3 is TGCGCCAGCAGCCTCCGGGTCCCGGACGAGCAGTACTTC.

The rearrangement uses TRBV28 and TRBJ2-6, with D unresolved. Germline lookup yields CDR1 MDHEN and CDR2 SYDVKM. The CDR3 spans 13 residues. The germline V and J ends were trimmed by 5 bases and 4 bases, with 6 bases remaining between them. The CDR3 DNA sequence: TGTGCCAGCAGTCTTGACGGGGCCAACGTCCTGACTTTC. Its protein product is CASSLDGANVLTF.